The 18 T cell receptor beta chains reported below all come from one sample, sequenced in a study of cytomegalovirus exposure and HLA in healthy donors. Vbeta (60) and Jbeta (13) primers were used in the PCR. The repertoire was sequenced with immunoSEQ multiplex PCR; TCRdb's copy has only in-frame clones and lacks some. The table records about 200,000 clones, almost 80% of them present only once. Specimen: PBMCs. All receptors come from a male donor in good health and CMV-seronegative.

A note on this clone: The sample has other DNA sequences that encode this CDR3 too. The V call is TRBV5-1, the J call TRBJ2-6; 10 bases align to TRBD1. The ends lost 2 bases at V and 15 bases at J; junction bases unmatched: 11. The CDR3 is made up of 15 amino acids. Germline CDR1 is SGHRS and CDR2 is YFSETQ. The CDR3, as DNA: TGCGCCAGCAGCTTATTGACAGGGGGCGAAGTGGACCTGACTTTC. This sequence encodes CASSLLTGGEVDLTF.

The chain couples TRBV7-9 to TRBJ2-7; TRBD1 aligns across 9 bases. V dropped 5 bases and J dropped 3; count of bases not matched to a gene: 5. The CDR3 spans 14 residues. Germline values: CDR1 SEHNR, CDR2 FQNEAQ (reference sequence). This CDR3 reads CASSGRDRVYEQYF. CDR3 DNA sequence: TGTGCCAGCAGCGGCCGGGACAGGGTCTACGAGCAGTACTTC.

The chain carries TRBV10-1 and TRBJ1-5; 7 bases align to TRBD1. This CDR3 spans 19 amino acids. The germline V gene has CDR1 WNHNN and CDR2 SYGVQD (reference sequence). Trimming cost V 2 bases and J 0 bases; bases outside gene matches: 13. The CDR3 loop is CASSERGTEHNYSNQPQHF. In nucleotides, the CDR3 is TGCGCCAGCAGTGAGCGCGGGACAGAACACAATTATAGCAATCAGCCCCAGCATTTT.

This clone has just one count. The V and J genes are TRBV27 and TRBJ1-2; 11 bases agree with TRBD1. V trimming: 2 bases; J trimming: 0 bases; junction bases outside the gene matches: 5. Germline CDR1 is MNHEY and CDR2 is SMNVEV (reference sequence). The CDR3 extends over 17 amino acids. DNA of the CDR3: TGTGCCAGCAGTTTAACGTGGGACAGGGGGGCTAACTATGGCTACACCTTC. As protein: CASSLTWDRGANYGYTF.

The genes are TRBV7-8 and TRBJ2-7; 8 bases match TRBD1. Per germline, CDR1 SGHVS and CDR2 FQNEAQ. The CDR3 sequence is 15 residues long. Trimming at V came to 5 bases and at J to 2 bases, leaving 8 bases not matched to a gene. The CDR3 reads CASSRDRGPTYEQYF. CDR3 DNA sequence: TGTGCCAGCAGCCGTGACAGGGGTCCCACCTACGAGCAGTACTTC.

The rearrangement links TRBV7-8 to TRBJ1-2; tentatively, D is TRBD1 (5 bases). The CDR3 runs 15 residues. The ends were cut back, 2 bases at V and 0 bases at J, with 10 bases in the middle. The germline gives CDR1 SGHVS, CDR2 FQNEAQ. The CDR3 bases are TGTGCCAGCAGCTTACTGACAGACCCTAACTATGGCTACACCTTC. Translating it yields CASSLLTDPNYGYTF.

The gene calls are TRBV29-1 and TRBJ2-5; 7 bases line up with TRBD1. The CDR3 totals 13 residues. Per the germline V gene, CDR1 is SQVTM and CDR2 is ANQGSEA. After removal of 8 bases from V and 1 base from J, the junction contained 7 bases not matched to a gene. The CDR3 DNA is TGCAGCATGCGACAGGGCAGCCAAGAGACCCAGTACTTC. This gives the protein CSMRQGSQETQYF.

This chain connects TRBV19 to TRBJ1-1; D is perhaps TRBD1 (5 bases). V lost 4 bases to trimming and J lost 0 bases, with 12 bases between them. CDR1 LNHDA and CDR2 SQIVND come from the germline V gene (reference sequence). The CDR3 covers 15 residues. In DNA, the CDR3 is TGTGCCAGTAGTAGGTCAGGGACTATGAACACTGAAGCTTTCTTT. Encoded protein: CASSRSGTMNTEAFF.

The CDR3 DNA reads TGCGCCAGCAGCGAAATCGGACTAGATGGGGAGACCCAGTACTTC. Amino acid sequence: CASSEIGLDGETQYF. J is TRBJ2-5 and V is TRBV5-1; 7 bases agree with TRBD2. V trimming: 4 bases; J trimming: 5 bases; junction bases outside the gene matches: 11. CDR3 length: 15 amino acids. The germline V gene has CDR1 SGHRS and CDR2 YFSETQ.

This chain connects TRBV27 to TRBJ2-1, with TRBD2 matching 9 bases. CDR1 is MNHEY, CDR2 SMNVEV, per germline (reference sequence). The V segment lost 2 bases and the J segment 5 bases; nucleotides outside the gene matches: 7. The length of the CDR3 is 16 residues. CDR3 nucleotide sequence: TGTGCCAGCAGTTTAGGTTCGCTAGCGGGACACAATGAGCAGTTCTTC. Encoded protein: CASSLGSLAGHNEQFF.

The V gene is TRBV6-5, the J gene TRBJ1-5; D is possibly TRBD1 (6 bases). Trimming cost V 5 bases and J 4 bases, with 12 bases left between them. The CDR3 has 14 residues. CDR1 MNHEY and CDR2 SVGAGI come from the germline V gene. CDR3 in DNA: TGTGCCAGCAGTCGGGGGGGGGCTAATCAGCCCCAGCATTTT. It encodes CASSRGGANQPQHF.

In regard to this clone: At one boundary the junction diverges from the germline segment, which might be a read error. V gene TRBV7-9 combines with J gene TRBJ2-3; D is ambiguous. CDR1 is SEHNR, CDR2 FQNEAQ, per germline (reference sequence). This CDR3 region has 15 residues. CDR3 bases: TGTTCCAGCAGCTTATATCGCGCTAGCACAGATACGCAGTATTTT. Its translation: CSSSLYRASTDTQYF. Supplemented by reference TRBV7-9 and TRBJ2-3, the full variable domain reads DTGVSQNPRHKITKRGQNVTFRCDPISEHNRLYWYRQTLGQGPEFLTYFQNEAQLEKSRLLSDRFSAERPKGSFSTLEIQRTEQGDSAMYLCSSSLYRASTDTQYFGPGTRLTVL.

DNA for the CDR3: TGTGCCAGCAGCCAACCGACCGGGACTGGGGCTTTCTTT. This sequence encodes CASSQPTGTGAFF. The chain combines TRBV5-4 with TRBJ1-1; weak D call: TRBD1 (5 bases). This CDR3 is built from 13 residues. From germline, CDR1 is SGHNT and CDR2 YYREEE (reference sequence). Trimming took off 4 bases at V and 11 bases at J, with 18 bases between the two ends.

For the CDR3, the DNA is TGTGCCAGCAGTTCTCGTGTCCAGAACTATGGCTACACCTTC. Translated: CASSSRVQNYGYTF. The chain joins TRBV27 to TRBJ1-2; D gene ambiguous. Germline values: CDR1 MNHEY, CDR2 SMNVEV (reference sequence). With 4 bases removed from V and 2 bases from J, the gap between germline ends came to 11 bases. This CDR3 is built from 14 residues.

The chain joins TRBV19 to TRBJ2-5; 9 bases line up with TRBD1. CDR3 length equals 15 residues. V lost 3 bases, J lost 5 bases, and 7 bases stayed unmatched. Germline V gene lookup returns CDR1 LNHDA and CDR2 SQIVND (reference sequence). The CDR3 DNA is TGTGCCAGTAGTATTCTACACAGGGGGCTCGAGACCCAGTACTTC. This codes for CASSILHRGLETQYF.

Notes on this clone: The junction does not match germline at one end; this may be a read error. The chain combines TRBV7-9 with TRBJ2-7; perhaps TRBD2 as D (7 bases). The length of the CDR3 is 14 residues. The germline V gene has CDR1 SEHNR and CDR2 FQNEAQ (reference sequence). The CDR3 loop reads CSSSSRGAGHEQYF. CDR3 DNA: TGTTCCAGCAGCTCCCGGGGGGCAGGGCACGAGCAGTACTTC.

The genes are TRBV6-5 and TRBJ2-7; D possibly corresponds to TRBD2 (5 bases). The length of the CDR3 is 13 residues. Germline V CDR1 and CDR2: MNHEY, SVGAGI. Trimming removed 9 bases at V and 4 bases at J, with 16 bases between. The CDR3 sequence is CASRSSEGYEQYF. CDR3 nucleotides: TGTGCCAGTCGATCCTCTGAGGGTTACGAGCAGTACTTC.

The chain combines TRBV13 with TRBJ2-5; 8 bases are shared with TRBD2. The CDR3 sequence is 16 residues long. Germline CDR1 PRHDT, CDR2 FYEKMQ (reference sequence). V lost 5 bases and J lost 1; bases outside the gene matches: 9. The CDR3 DNA sequence: TGTGCCAGCAGCCCCCCGCCGGGACTAGGCCAAGAGACCCAGTACTTC. This translates into CASSPPPGLGQETQYF.